This T cell receptor beta chain derives from a study of T-cell memory formation after mild COVID-19. Study-level information: The study found TCR clusters largely donor specific. The study's findings and limits: Whether day 37 second-wave clones are SARS-CoV-2-specific was not confirmed.

CDR1 and CDR2 from the germline V gene are MNHEY and SVGAGI. This CDR3 comprises 12 residues. The V end was cut by 2 bases, the J end by 15 bases, with 11 bases between. This clonotype was detected once. The antigen remains unidentified. TCRdb re-called the 5' RACE reads through MiXCR, storing one row per CDR3 protein. The table records under 350,000 distinct CDR3 sequences, under 20% of them present only once. Sequenced input: PBMCs or a T cell subset sorted from them (not recorded which). The rearrangement joins TRBV6-5 to TRBJ1-6; D uncertain. This receptor was obtained from a man between 18 and 29 years old who had mild COVID-19 (a few samples of this study predate the infection). Cell type and time point are not known. DNA of the CDR3: TGTGCCAGCAGTTACAACCGCATCCTCCTCCACTTT. This sequence encodes CASSYNRILLHF.